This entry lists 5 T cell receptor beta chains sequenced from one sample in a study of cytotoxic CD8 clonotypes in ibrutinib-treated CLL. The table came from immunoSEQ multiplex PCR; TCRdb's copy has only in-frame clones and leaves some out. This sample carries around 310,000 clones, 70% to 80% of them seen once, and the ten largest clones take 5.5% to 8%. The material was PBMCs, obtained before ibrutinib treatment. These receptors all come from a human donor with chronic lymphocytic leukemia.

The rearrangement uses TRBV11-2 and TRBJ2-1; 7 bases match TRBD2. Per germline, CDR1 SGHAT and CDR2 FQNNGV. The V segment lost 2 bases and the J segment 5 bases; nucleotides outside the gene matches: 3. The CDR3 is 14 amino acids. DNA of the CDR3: TGTGCCAGCAGCTTACTAGCGGCAAACAATGAGCAGTTCTTC. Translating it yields CASSLLAANNEQFF.

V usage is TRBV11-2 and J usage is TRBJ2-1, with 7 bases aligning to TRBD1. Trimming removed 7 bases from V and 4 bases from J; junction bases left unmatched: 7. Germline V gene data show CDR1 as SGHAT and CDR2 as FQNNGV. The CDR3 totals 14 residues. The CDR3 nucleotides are TGTGCCAGCACCCCGACAGGGACGTACAATGAGCAGTTCTTC. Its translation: CASTPTGTYNEQFF.

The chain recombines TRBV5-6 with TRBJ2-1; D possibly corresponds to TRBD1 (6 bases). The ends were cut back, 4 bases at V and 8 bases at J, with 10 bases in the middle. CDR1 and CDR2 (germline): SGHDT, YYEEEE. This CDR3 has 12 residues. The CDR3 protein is CASSVQGHEQFF. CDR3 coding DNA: TGTGCCAGCAGCGTACAGGGCCATGAGCAGTTCTTC. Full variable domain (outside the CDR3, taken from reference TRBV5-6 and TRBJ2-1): DAGVTQSPTHLIKTRGQQVTLRCSPKSGHDTVSWYQQALGQGPQFIFQYYEEEERQRGNFPDRFSGHQFPNYSSELNVNALLLGDSALYLCASSVQGHEQFFGPGTRLTVL.

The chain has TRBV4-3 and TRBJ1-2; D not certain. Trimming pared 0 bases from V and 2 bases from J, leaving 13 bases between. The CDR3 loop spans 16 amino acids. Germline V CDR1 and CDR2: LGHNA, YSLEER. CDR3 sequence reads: CASSQDRPGPNYGYTF. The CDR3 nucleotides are TGCGCCAGCAGCCAAGATCGTCCAGGACCCAACTATGGCTACACCTTC.

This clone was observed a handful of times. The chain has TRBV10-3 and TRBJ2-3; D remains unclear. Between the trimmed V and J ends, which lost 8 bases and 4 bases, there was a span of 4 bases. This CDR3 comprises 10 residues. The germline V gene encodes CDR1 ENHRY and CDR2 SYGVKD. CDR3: CAIGSDTQYF. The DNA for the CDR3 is TGTGCCATCGGGTCAGATACGCAGTATTTT.